This TCR beta chain is drawn from a study of T cells in Graves' hyperthyroidism and ophthalmopathy. Amplified TCR beta CDR3 regions came from RNA transcripts. Researchers ran a first-round RT-PCR on the TCR CDR3 using the HTBI primer set. TCRdb ran MiXCR on the multiplex PCR reads and lists one entry per CDR3 protein. The sample lists some 250,000 distinct CDR3 sequences; 14% to 15% were seen once. The CDR3 has 13 residues. CDR1 is LNHDA, CDR2 SQIVND, per germline (reference sequence). Trimming shortened V by 1 base and J by 8 bases, and 9 bases separated the two germline ends. The sequencing input was blood. This clonotype was obtained from a woman between 40 and 50 years old with Graves' hyperthyroidism that later progressed to Graves' ophthalmopathy. The chain joins TRBV19 to TRBJ2-1; no definite D call. As DNA, the CDR3 is TGTGCCAGTAGTATAGGTCCCGGGTATGAGCAGTTCTTC. Translated: CASSIGPGYEQFF.